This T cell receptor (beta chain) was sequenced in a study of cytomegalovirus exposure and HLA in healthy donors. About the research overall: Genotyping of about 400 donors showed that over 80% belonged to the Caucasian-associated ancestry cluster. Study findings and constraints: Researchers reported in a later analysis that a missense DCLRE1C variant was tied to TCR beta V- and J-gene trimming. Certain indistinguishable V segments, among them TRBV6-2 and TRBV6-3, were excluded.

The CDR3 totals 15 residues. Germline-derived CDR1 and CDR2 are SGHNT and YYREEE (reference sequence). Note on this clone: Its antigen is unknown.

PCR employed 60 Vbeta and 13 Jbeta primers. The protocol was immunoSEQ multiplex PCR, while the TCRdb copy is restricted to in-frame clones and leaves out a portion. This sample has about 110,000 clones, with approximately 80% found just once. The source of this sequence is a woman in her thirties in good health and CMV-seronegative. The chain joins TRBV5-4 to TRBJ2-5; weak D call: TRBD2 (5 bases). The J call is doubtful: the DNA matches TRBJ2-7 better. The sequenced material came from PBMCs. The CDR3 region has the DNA TGTGCCAGCAGCTCAAAAGCGGAAAGCTCCTACGAGCAGTACTTC. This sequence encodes CASSSKAESSYEQYF.